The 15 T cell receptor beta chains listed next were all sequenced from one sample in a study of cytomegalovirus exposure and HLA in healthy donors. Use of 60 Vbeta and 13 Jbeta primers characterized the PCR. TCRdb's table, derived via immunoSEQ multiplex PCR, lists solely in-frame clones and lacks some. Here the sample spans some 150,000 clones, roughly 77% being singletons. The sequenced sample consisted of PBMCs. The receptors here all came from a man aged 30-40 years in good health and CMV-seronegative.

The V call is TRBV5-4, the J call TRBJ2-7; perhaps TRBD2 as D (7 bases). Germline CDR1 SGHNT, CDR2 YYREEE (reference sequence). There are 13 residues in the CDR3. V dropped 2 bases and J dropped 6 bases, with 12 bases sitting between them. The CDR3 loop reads CASSFRGAIEQYF. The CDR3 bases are TGTGCCAGCAGCTTTCGGGGGGCGATCGAGCAGTACTTC.

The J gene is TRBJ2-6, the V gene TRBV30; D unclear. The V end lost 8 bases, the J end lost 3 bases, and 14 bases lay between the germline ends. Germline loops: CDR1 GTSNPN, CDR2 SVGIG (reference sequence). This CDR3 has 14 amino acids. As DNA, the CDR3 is TGTGCCCATGCCAAAACGGTTGGGGCCAACGTCCTGACTTTC. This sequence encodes CAHAKTVGANVLTF.

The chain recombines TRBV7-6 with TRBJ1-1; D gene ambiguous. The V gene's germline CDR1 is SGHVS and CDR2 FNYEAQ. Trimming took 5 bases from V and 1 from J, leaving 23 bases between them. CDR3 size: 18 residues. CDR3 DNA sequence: TGTGCCAGCAGCGGCCGGGGTCCGTGGCTCGGCAGGAACACTGAAGCTTTCTTT. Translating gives CASSGRGPWLGRNTEAFF.

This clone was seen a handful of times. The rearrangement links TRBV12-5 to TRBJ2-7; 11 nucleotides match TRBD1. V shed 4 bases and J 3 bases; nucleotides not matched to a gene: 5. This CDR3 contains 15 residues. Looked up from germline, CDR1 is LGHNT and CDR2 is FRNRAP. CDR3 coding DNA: TGTGCTAGTGGTTCCAGGACAGGGGGCTTCTACGAGCAGTACTTC. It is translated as CASGSRTGGFYEQYF.

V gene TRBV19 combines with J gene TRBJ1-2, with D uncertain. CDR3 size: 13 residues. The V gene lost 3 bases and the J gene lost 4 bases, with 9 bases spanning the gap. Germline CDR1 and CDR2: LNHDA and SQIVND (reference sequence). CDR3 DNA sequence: TGTGCCAGTAGTATCGGTCTGCGCTATGGCTACACCTTC. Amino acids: CASSIGLRYGYTF.

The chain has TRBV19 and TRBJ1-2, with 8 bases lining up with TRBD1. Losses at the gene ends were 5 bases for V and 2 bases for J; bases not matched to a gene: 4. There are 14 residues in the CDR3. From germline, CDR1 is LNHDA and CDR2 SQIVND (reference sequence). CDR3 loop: CASSRQGRNYGYTF. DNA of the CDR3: TGTGCCAGTAGTCGACAGGGGCGAAACTATGGCTACACCTTC.

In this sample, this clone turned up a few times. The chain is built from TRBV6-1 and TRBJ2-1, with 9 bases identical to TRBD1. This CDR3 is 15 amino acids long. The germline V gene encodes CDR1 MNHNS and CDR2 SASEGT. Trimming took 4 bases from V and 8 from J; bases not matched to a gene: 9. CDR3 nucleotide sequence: TGTGCCAGCAGTGCCACAGGGGGCGCAGCCCATGAGCAGTTCTTC. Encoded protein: CASSATGGAAHEQFF.

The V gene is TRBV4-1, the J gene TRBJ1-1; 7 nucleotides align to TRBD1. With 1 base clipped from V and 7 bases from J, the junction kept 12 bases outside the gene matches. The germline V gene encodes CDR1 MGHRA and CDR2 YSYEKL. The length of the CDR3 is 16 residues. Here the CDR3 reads CASSQGMARGFSEAFF. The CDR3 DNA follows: TGCGCCAGCAGCCAAGGGATGGCCAGGGGGTTTAGTGAAGCTTTCTTT.

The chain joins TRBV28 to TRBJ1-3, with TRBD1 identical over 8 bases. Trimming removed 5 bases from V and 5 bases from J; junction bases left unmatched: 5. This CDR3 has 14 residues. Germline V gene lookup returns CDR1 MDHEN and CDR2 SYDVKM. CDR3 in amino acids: CASSPGQARNTIYF. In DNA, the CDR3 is TGTGCCAGCAGTCCGGGACAGGCGAGAAACACCATATATTTT.

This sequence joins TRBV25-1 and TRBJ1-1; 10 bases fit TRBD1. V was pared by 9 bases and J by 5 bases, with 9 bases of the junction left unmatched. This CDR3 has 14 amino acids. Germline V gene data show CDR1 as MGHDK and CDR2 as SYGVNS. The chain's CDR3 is CASIGQGVGTEAFF. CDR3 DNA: TGTGCCAGTATCGGACAGGGGGTAGGGACTGAAGCTTTCTTT.

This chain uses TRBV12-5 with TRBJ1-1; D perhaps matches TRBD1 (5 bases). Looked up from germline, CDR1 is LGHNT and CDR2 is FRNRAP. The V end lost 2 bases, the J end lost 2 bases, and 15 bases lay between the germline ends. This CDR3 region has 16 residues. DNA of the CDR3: TGTGCTAGTGGTTTGCCCACGGGGGTCACCAACACTGAAGCTTTCTTT. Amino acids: CASGLPTGVTNTEAFF.

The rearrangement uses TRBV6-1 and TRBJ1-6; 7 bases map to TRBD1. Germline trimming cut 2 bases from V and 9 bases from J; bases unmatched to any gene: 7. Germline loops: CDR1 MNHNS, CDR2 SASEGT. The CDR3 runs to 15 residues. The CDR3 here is CASSEHGTASSPLHF. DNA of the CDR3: TGTGCCAGCAGTGAACACGGGACAGCTTCTTCACCCCTCCACTTT.

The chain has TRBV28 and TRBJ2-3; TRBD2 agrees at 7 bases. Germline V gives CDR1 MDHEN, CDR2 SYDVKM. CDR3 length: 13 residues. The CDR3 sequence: CGANASGRDTQYF. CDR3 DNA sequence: TGTGGAGCCAACGCTAGCGGACGGGATACGCAGTATTTT.

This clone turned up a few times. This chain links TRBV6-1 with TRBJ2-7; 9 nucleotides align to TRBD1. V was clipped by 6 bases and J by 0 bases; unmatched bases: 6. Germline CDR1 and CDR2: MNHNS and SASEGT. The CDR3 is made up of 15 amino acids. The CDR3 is CASRTGGADSYEQYF. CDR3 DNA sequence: TGTGCCAGCAGGACAGGGGGGGCAGACTCCTACGAGCAGTACTTC.

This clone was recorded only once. For the CDR3, the DNA is TGTGCCAGCAGTGTCGGGACAGGGGCGAACACCGGGGAGCTGTTTTTT. Amino acid sequence: CASSVGTGANTGELFF. V is TRBV6-4 and J is TRBJ2-2; 10 nucleotides match TRBD1. The CDR3 consists of 16 residues. The junction had 2 bases not matched to a gene; V was cut back by 4 bases and J by 0 bases. Germline V gene sequence: CDR1 MRHNA, CDR2 SNTAGT.